The 28 T cell receptor beta chains reported below all come from one sample, sequenced in a study of beta chain features in type 1 diabetes. The isolated RNA, all of it, was reverse transcribed, so expressed TCRB transcripts were what got sequenced. Repertoires were generated with immunoSEQ multiplex PCR, while TCRdb's copy carries only in-frame clones and drops some. The sample contains hundreds of thousands of clones, 9.5% to 12% of which appear only once. The sequencing sample was made of naive CD4+ T cells from blood. The receptor source for this set is a woman under 30 in good health.

With respect to this clone: Other DNA sequences in the same sample also yield this CDR3. The rearrangement links TRBV2 to TRBJ1-1; TRBD1 matches 7 bases. CDR1 is SNHLY and CDR2 is FYNNEI in the germline V gene. V gave up 6 bases and J gave up 0 bases; unmatched junction bases: 4. This CDR3 is built from 14 residues. The CDR3 bases are TGTGCCAGCAGATACAGGGGTTTGAACACTGAAGCTTTCTTT. It is translated as CASRYRGLNTEAFF.

This clone came up many times. The rearrangement joins TRBV30 to TRBJ2-5; D gene ambiguous. Germline V gene sequence: CDR1 GTSNPN, CDR2 SVGIG (reference sequence). Trimming pared 8 bases from V and 2 bases from J, leaving 15 bases between. The CDR3 sequence is 13 residues long. CDR3 DNA sequence: TGTGCCGCAACCGGATTTAAACAAGAGACCCAGTACTTC. This sequence encodes CAATGFKQETQYF.

V is TRBV5-6 and J is TRBJ2-2; the D is unclear. The CDR3 extends over 15 amino acids. Germline-derived CDR1 and CDR2 are SGHDT and YYEEEE. The V gene lost 0 bases and the J gene lost 6 bases, with 12 bases spanning the gap. CDR3 protein: CASSLVLRPSGELFF. The CDR3 DNA follows: TGTGCCAGCAGCTTGGTTCTCAGGCCGTCCGGGGAGCTGTTTTTT.

The rearrangement joins TRBV30 to TRBJ2-1; TRBD2 matches 8 bases. Looked up from germline, CDR1 is GTSNPN and CDR2 is SVGIG (reference sequence). This CDR3 comprises 15 residues. V lost 4 bases, J lost 4 bases, and 9 bases stayed unmatched. The CDR3: CAWMKSGRSYNEQFF. The CDR3 DNA reads as TGTGCCTGGATGAAAAGCGGGAGATCTTACAATGAGCAGTTCTTC.

This clone has only a few counts. The rearrangement uses TRBV5-4 and TRBJ2-2; no clear D gene. This CDR3 comprises 15 residues. With 3 bases removed from V and 3 bases from J, the gap between germline ends came to 12 bases. Germline V lookup: CDR1 SGHNT, CDR2 YYREEE (reference sequence). The CDR3 sequence: CASSSVARDTGELFF. Here the CDR3 DNA reads TGTGCCAGCAGCTCGGTCGCGCGAGACACCGGGGAGCTGTTTTTT. Full variable domain (remainder filled in from reference TRBV5-4 and TRBJ2-2): ETGVTQSPTHLIKTRGQQVTLRCSSQSGHNTVSWYQQALGQGPQFIFQYYREEENGRGNFPPRFSGLQFPNYSSELNVNALELDDSALYLCASSSVARDTGELFFGEGSRLTVL.

This clone was seen a few times. The J gene is TRBJ2-7, the V gene TRBV18, with 11 bases fitting TRBD2. The V gene end was trimmed by 1 base and the J gene end by 0 bases; junction bases not matched to a gene: 5. This CDR3 is built from 17 residues. From germline, CDR1 is KGHSH and CDR2 LQKENI. In DNA, the CDR3 is TGTGCCAGCTCACCACGTCCGACTAGCGGGGACTCCTACGAGCAGTACTTC. Its protein is CASSPRPTSGDSYEQYF.

This clone was recorded a few times. The V call is TRBV7-2, the J call TRBJ2-1; D uncertain. CDR1 and CDR2 from the germline V gene are SGHTA and FQGNSA. V lost 7 bases, J lost 5 bases, and 18 bases lay in between. The CDR3 spans 15 residues. CDR3 loop: CASTPRYGGNNEQFF. In DNA, the CDR3 is TGTGCCAGCACTCCGAGGTACGGCGGAAACAATGAGCAGTTCTTC.

The V and J genes are TRBV5-4 and TRBJ2-7; 7 bases are a match to TRBD1. With 4 bases clipped from V and 2 bases from J, the junction kept 9 bases outside the gene matches. The CDR3 covers 15 residues. CDR1 and CDR2 from the germline V gene are SGHNT and YYREEE (reference sequence). The CDR3 region is CASSEAGTATYEQYF. The CDR3 bases are TGTGCCAGCAGCGAAGCCGGGACAGCTACCTACGAGCAGTACTTC. Full variable domain (outside the CDR3, taken from reference TRBV5-4 and TRBJ2-7): ETGVTQSPTHLIKTRGQQVTLRCSSQSGHNTVSWYQQALGQGPQFIFQYYREEENGRGNFPPRFSGLQFPNYSSELNVNALELDDSALYLCASSEAGTATYEQYFGPGTRLTVT.

V is TRBV29-1 and J is TRBJ1-1, with D perhaps matching TRBD1 (5 bases). Germline-derived CDR1 and CDR2 are SQVTM and ANQGSEA. The CDR3 is made up of 14 amino acids. V was shortened by 8 bases and J by 0 bases, with 16 bases between the two germline ends. The CDR3 is CSITTRGLNTEAFF. CDR3 nucleotide sequence: TGCAGCATAACCACAAGGGGTTTGAACACTGAAGCTTTCTTT.

The DNA of the CDR3 is TGTGCCAGCAGCCCTAGCGGGAGGGCAGAAGAGACCCAGTACTTC. It yields the protein CASSPSGRAEETQYF. The chain links TRBV9 to TRBJ2-5; the match to TRBD2 covers 12 bases. This CDR3 is built from 15 residues. Per the germline V gene, CDR1 is SGDLS and CDR2 is YYNGEE. The trim removed 4 bases at V and 3 bases at J, leaving 4 bases unmatched. Full variable domain (remainder filled in from reference TRBV9 and TRBJ2-5): DSGVTQTPKHLITATGQRVTLRCSPRSGDLSVYWYQQSLDQGLQFLIQYYNGEERAKGNILERFSAQQFPDLHSELNLSSLELGDSALYFCASSPSGRAEETQYFGPGTRLLVL.

The chain combines TRBV29-1 with TRBJ1-2, with TRBD1 as a possible D gene (6 bases). The CDR3 is 16 residues long. The germline CDR1 and CDR2 sequences are SQVTM and ANQGSEA. V lost 4 bases and J lost 2, with 20 bases in between. CDR3 in amino acids: CSVGPRRGASNYGYTF. The CDR3 nucleotides are TGCAGCGTTGGGCCAAGGCGGGGGGCATCGAACTATGGCTACACCTTC.

This clone was counted ten times or more. This sequence joins TRBV14 and TRBJ2-3; D remains ambiguous. Germline CDR1 and CDR2: SGHDN and FVKESK. V was clipped by 1 base and J by 0 bases, with 8 bases between them. CDR3 length: 15 residues. CDR3 region: CASSQATHSTDTQYF. The CDR3 DNA sequence: TGTGCCAGCAGCCAAGCGACACATAGCACAGATACGCAGTATTTT.

The sample holds a few counts of this clone. The chain links TRBV5-6 to TRBJ2-7; D unclear. The CDR3 consists of 15 residues. The germline V gene encodes CDR1 SGHDT and CDR2 YYEEEE. Trimming cost V 6 bases and J 3 bases, with 19 bases left between them. CDR3: CASINRARLNYEQYF. CDR3 DNA sequence: TGTGCCAGCATAAACCGAGCGCGGTTAAACTACGAGCAGTACTTC.

Worth noting for this clone: The sample holds other DNA sequences that translate to the same CDR3. The chain recombines TRBV7-9 with TRBJ1-2, with 8 bases fitting TRBD1. This CDR3 is 13 amino acids long. CDR1 is SEHNR and CDR2 is FQNEAQ in the germline V gene (reference sequence). Losses at the gene ends were 0 bases for V and 7 bases for J; bases not matched to a gene: 1. Here the CDR3 DNA reads TGTGCCAGCAGCTTAGCTACAGGGGGTGGCTACACCTTC. Amino acids: CASSLATGGGYTF.

This clone turned up a few times. The gene calls are TRBV19 and TRBJ2-5, with 10 positions matching TRBD1. The trim removed 5 bases at V and 3 bases at J, leaving 9 bases unmatched. The CDR3 length is 16 residues. Germline-derived CDR1 and CDR2 are LNHDA and SQIVND (reference sequence). CDR3 nucleotides: TGTGCCAGTAGTGCCCCCGGGACAGGGGTAAAAGAGACCCAGTACTTC. This translates into CASSAPGTGVKETQYF.

V and J are TRBV4-3 and TRBJ1-2; TRBD1 might be the D (5 bases). In germline, CDR1 is LGHNA, CDR2 YSLEER. The germline V and J ends were trimmed by 2 bases and 1 base, with 11 bases remaining between them. The CDR3 has 15 amino acids. The CDR3 DNA sequence: TGCGCCAGCAGCCAACTAACGGGGCTTAACTATGGCTACACCTTC. Its protein product is CASSQLTGLNYGYTF.

Comment on this clone: Other DNA variants within this sample encode the same CDR3. The chain combines TRBV29-1 with TRBJ1-1; D perhaps matches TRBD1 (5 bases). Germline-derived CDR1 and CDR2 are SQVTM and ANQGSEA. This CDR3 has 10 residues. Trimming took 6 bases from V and 10 from J, leaving 12 bases between them. This CDR3 reads CSVPGSGAFF. As DNA, the CDR3 is TGCAGCGTCCCAGGGAGTGGAGCTTTCTTT.

In its sample, this clone was seen a few times. This chain links TRBV27 with TRBJ2-3; D is unresolved. In germline, CDR1 is MNHEY, CDR2 SMNVEV (reference sequence). Trimming shortened V by 7 bases and J by 1 base, and 12 bases separated the two germline ends. The CDR3 has 14 amino acids. CDR3 coding DNA: TGTGCCAGCACTCAGGAACGGGGCACAGATACGCAGTATTTT. Translation: CASTQERGTDTQYF.

The chain has TRBV23-1 and TRBJ2-1; TRBD1 matches at 7 bases. TRBV23-1 is an ORF; its function is uncertain. This CDR3 spans 18 amino acids. V gave up 4 bases and J gave up 7 bases; unmatched junction bases: 19. CDR3 coding DNA: TGCGCCAGCAGTCGCAGAAACAGGGGTAAGGGGGCGAGGAATGAGCAGTTCTTC. Protein: CASSRRNRGKGARNEQFF.

The rearrangement uses TRBV4-3 and TRBJ2-5; TRBD2 is a possible D gene (6 bases). Germline V gene sequence: CDR1 LGHNA, CDR2 YSLEER. V was trimmed by 4 bases and J by 5 bases, leaving 17 bases between them. CDR3 length: 15 amino acids. Written as DNA, the CDR3 is TGCGCCAGCAGCCGATCTGGGGGAGGCGGGGAGACCCAGTACTTC. Translating it yields CASSRSGGGGETQYF.

This chain connects TRBV4-2 to TRBJ2-3; D gene unclear. Between the trimmed V and J ends, which lost 6 bases and 4 bases, there was a span of 11 bases. The germline gives CDR1 LGHNA, CDR2 YNFKEQ. This CDR3 has 13 amino acids. The CDR3 DNA sequence: TGTGCCAGCAGGTCAGGCGCCGCAGATACGCAGTATTTT. Protein product: CASRSGAADTQYF.

The rearrangement links TRBV7-2 to TRBJ2-1; 7 nucleotides align to TRBD2. In germline, CDR1 is SGHTA, CDR2 FQGNSA. The CDR3 has 14 amino acids. With V trimmed by 1 base and J by 8 bases, 5 bases remained unmatched. CDR3 bases: TGTGCCAGCAGCTTAGGACTAGCTTTCCATGAGCAGTTCTTC. Amino acids: CASSLGLAFHEQFF. Based on the CDR3 plus reference TRBV7-2 and TRBJ2-1, the full variable domain is GAGVSQSPSNKVTEKGKDVELRCDPISGHTALYWYRQSLGQGLEFLIYFQGNSAPDKSGLPSDRFSAERTGGSVSTLTIQRTQQEDSAVYLCASSLGLAFHEQFFGPGTRLTVL.

The table lists this clone with a few counts. This sequence joins TRBV5-6 and TRBJ2-7; no reliable D call. Germline V gives CDR1 SGHDT, CDR2 YYEEEE. Deletions cut 4 bases from V and 2 bases from J, with 16 bases between. CDR3 length: 15 amino acids. Here the CDR3 reads CASSQHGRGAYEQYV. CDR3 bases: TGTGCCAGCAGCCAACATGGTAGAGGAGCCTACGAGCAGTACGTC.

The chain links TRBV28 to TRBJ2-5; D is perhaps TRBD1 or TRBD2 (5 bases each). From germline, CDR1 is MDHEN and CDR2 SYDVKM. The CDR3 runs 14 residues. With 6 bases removed from V and 5 bases from J, the gap between germline ends came to 16 bases. The CDR3 DNA reads TGTGCCAGCAGCCCCCTCCAGGGAGCGGAGACCCAGTACTTC. Protein product: CASSPLQGAETQYF.

A few counts support this clone. The chain employs TRBV7-9 and TRBJ1-6; 8 bases are a match to TRBD1. This CDR3 comprises 17 residues. Unmatched junction bases numbered 12, after V lost 5 bases and J lost 6 bases. Germline V gives CDR1 SEHNR, CDR2 FQNEAQ (reference sequence). The CDR3 loop is CASSPPDRARANSPLHF. The DNA of the CDR3 is TGTGCCAGCAGCCCCCCGGACAGGGCGCGAGCTAATTCACCCCTCCACTTT.

This clone turned up a few times. CDR3 region: CASSQDSNQPQHF. The CDR3 nucleotides are TGTGCCAGCAGCCAAGACAGCAATCAGCCCCAGCATTTT. The rearrangement links TRBV14 to TRBJ1-5; D is unresolved. V lost 0 bases and J lost 1, with 1 base in between. Germline V gene data show CDR1 as SGHDN and CDR2 as FVKESK. There are 13 residues in the CDR3.

This sequence joins TRBV6-5 and TRBJ2-7; TRBD1 agrees at 10 bases. This CDR3 region has 13 residues. Germline-derived CDR1 and CDR2 are MNHEY and SVGAGI. V gave up 6 bases and J gave up 5 bases; unmatched junction bases: 4. The CDR3 region has the DNA TGTGCCAGCAGGGGACAGGGGAGAAACGAGCAGTACGTC. It yields the protein CASRGQGRNEQYV.

This clone was picked up a small number of times. V gene TRBV13 combines with J gene TRBJ1-5; D unresolved. The CDR3 loop spans 14 amino acids. CDR1 is PRHDT and CDR2 is FYEKMQ in the germline V gene (reference sequence). Trimming removed 4 bases at V and 4 bases at J, with 11 bases between. The CDR3 loop is CASSSRTGNQPQHF. The CDR3 region has the DNA TGTGCCAGCAGCTCAAGGACGGGGAATCAGCCCCAGCATTTT. Combining the CDR3 with reference TRBV13 and TRBJ1-5 gives the whole variable domain AAGVIQSPRHLIKEKRETATLKCYPIPRHDTVYWYQQGPGQDPQFLISFYEKMQSDKGSIPDRFSAQQFSDYHSELNMSSLELGDSALYFCASSSRTGNQPQHFGDGTRLSIL.